The 13 T cell receptor beta chains below were found in one sample sequenced in a study of T cell responses to AZD1222 COVID-19 vaccine. Only in-frame clones appear in the TCRdb table, and some are missing; sequencing was by immunoSEQ multiplex PCR. Among more than 100,000 clones listed, 90% to 95% were seen once. The specimen was peripheral blood, collected on day 0 of AZD1222 vaccination. The source is an adult in good health.

This clone was picked up a small number of times. This sequence joins TRBV28 and TRBJ1-1; the D is unclear. Germline CDR1 MDHEN, CDR2 SYDVKM. The CDR3 contains 11 residues. The V end lost 7 bases, the J end lost 4 bases, and 7 bases lay between the germline ends. The CDR3 loop reads CASKFTTEAFF. DNA of the CDR3: TGTGCCAGCAAATTTACCACTGAAGCTTTCTTT. The variable domain in full, with the rest retrieved from reference TRBV28 and TRBJ1-1, is DVKVTQSSRYLVKRTGEKVFLECVQDMDHENMFWYRQDPGLGLRLIYFSYDVKMKEKGDIPEGYSVSREKKERFSLILESASTNQTSMYLCASKFTTEAFFGQGTRLTVV.

This sequence joins TRBV18 and TRBJ2-3; D unresolved. The length of the CDR3 is 14 residues. The V end lost 3 bases, the J end lost 2 bases, and 9 bases lay between the germline ends. The V gene's germline CDR1 is KGHSH and CDR2 LQKENI. The CDR3 DNA reads as TGTGCCAGCTCACCGAGCACCGTCACAGATACGCAGTATTTT. This gives the protein CASSPSTVTDTQYF.

V usage is TRBV18 and J usage is TRBJ1-2; D may be TRBD1 (6 bases). The CDR3 has 14 residues. CDR1 KGHSH and CDR2 LQKENI come from the germline V gene. V gave up 3 bases and J gave up 2 bases, with 10 bases separating them. CDR3 bases: TGTGCCAGCTCACCCGTCCAGGGGAACTATGGCTACACCTTC. This sequence encodes CASSPVQGNYGYTF.

The chain joins TRBV30 to TRBJ1-5; possibly TRBD1 for D (5 bases). Trimming took off 8 bases at V and 0 bases at J, with 32 bases between the two ends. Germline V CDR1 and CDR2: GTSNPN, SVGIG (reference sequence). The CDR3 sequence is 20 residues long. This CDR3 reads CAPTKILERDLIYSNQPQHF. The CDR3 coding sequence is TGTGCCCCGACAAAGATCCTAGAAAGGGACTTGATTTATAGCAATCAGCCCCAGCATTTT.

The J gene is TRBJ2-2, the V gene TRBV24-1, with D maybe TRBD1 (6 bases). The CDR3 has 14 amino acids. Trimming removed 2 bases from V and 6 bases from J, with 9 bases in between. Germline V gene lookup returns CDR1 KGHDR and CDR2 SFDVKD. The CDR3 here is CATSDSGVAGELFF. Written as DNA, the CDR3 is TGTGCCACCAGTGATTCAGGGGTGGCCGGGGAGCTGTTTTTT.

The chain uses TRBV9 and TRBJ2-1; D unresolved. CDR3 size: 15 residues. V was trimmed by 2 bases and J by 5 bases, leaving 14 bases between them. Germline lookup yields CDR1 SGDLS and CDR2 YYNGEE. The CDR3 DNA is TGTGCCAGCAGCGTCTCGGGCGGCCCCAACAATGAGCAGTTCTTC. This gives the protein CASSVSGGPNNEQFF.

The chain couples TRBV2 to TRBJ1-4; tentatively, D is TRBD1 (6 bases). This CDR3 region has 15 residues. The V gene lost 6 bases and the J gene lost 4 bases, with 15 bases spanning the gap. The V gene's germline CDR1 is SNHLY and CDR2 FYNNEI. The CDR3 DNA follows: TGTGCCAGCAGACTACCCCAGGGGAATAATGAAAAACTGTTTTTT. Its translation is CASRLPQGNNEKLFF.

This chain links TRBV6-5 with TRBJ1-1, with no clear D. The CDR3 runs to 13 residues. Looked up from germline, CDR1 is MNHEY and CDR2 is SVGAGI. The ends were cut back, 5 bases at V and 1 base at J, with 8 bases in the middle. The CDR3 spells CASSRLSNTEAFF. Written as DNA, the CDR3 is TGTGCCAGCAGTCGACTCTCGAACACTGAAGCTTTCTTT.

This clone has a single count. The J gene is TRBJ2-6, the V gene TRBV5-6, with D hard to call. Germline V gene lookup returns CDR1 SGHDT and CDR2 YYEEEE. V shed 4 bases and J shed 0 bases, with 8 bases lying between them. CDR3 size: 15 residues. This chain's CDR3 is CASSLGISGANVLTF. CDR3 DNA sequence: TGTGCCAGCAGCCTAGGGATCTCTGGGGCCAACGTCCTGACTTTC.

The V call is TRBV6-5, the J call TRBJ2-3; 11 bases agree with TRBD2. The CDR3 loop spans 14 amino acids. V lost 6 bases to trimming and J lost 7 bases; unmatched junction nucleotides: 6. From germline, CDR1 is MNHEY and CDR2 SVGAGI. CDR3 nucleotide sequence: TGTGCCAGCAGACTTGGGACTAGCGGAAATACGCAGTATTTT. It specifies CASRLGTSGNTQYF.

This clone appeared a few times. The V gene is TRBV11-3, the J gene TRBJ2-1; no clear D. V lost 0 bases, J lost 8 bases, and 11 bases lay in between. CDR1 is SGHNT and CDR2 is YENEEA in the germline V gene. The CDR3 has 14 amino acids. The CDR3 bases are TGTGCCAGCAGCTTAGAGTGGGATTCTGATGAGCAGTTCTTC. Protein product: CASSLEWDSDEQFF.

The genes are TRBV7-2 and TRBJ2-3; 7 bases are a match to TRBD2. This CDR3 has 14 residues. The germline gives CDR1 SGHTA, CDR2 FQGNSA. With 2 bases clipped from V and 3 bases from J, the junction kept 2 bases outside the gene matches. This chain's CDR3 is CASSLSGTTDTQYF. The CDR3 coding sequence is TGTGCCAGCAGCTTAAGCGGGACTACAGATACGCAGTATTTT.

This sequence joins TRBV20-1 and TRBJ2-3; no clear D. Germline CDR1 DFQATT, CDR2 SNEGSKA (reference sequence). V lost 3 bases and J 1 base, leaving 8 bases between the germline ends. The CDR3 runs to 13 residues. The CDR3 spells CSASLLGTDTQYF. As DNA, the CDR3 is TGCAGTGCTAGTTTACTTGGCACAGATACGCAGTATTTT.